Shown below are 29 T cell receptor beta chains from a single sample sequenced in a study of cytomegalovirus exposure and HLA in healthy donors. Clones were sequenced by immunoSEQ multiplex PCR, and TCRdb holds only the in-frame ones, with some missing. The table records about 58,000 clones, 90% of them present only once. The sequencing sample was made of PBMCs. These receptors were collected from a man between 18 and 35 years old in good health and CMV-seronegative.

The chain employs TRBV28 and TRBJ2-7, with 7 bases fitting TRBD2. CDR1 and CDR2 (germline): MDHEN, SYDVKM. Trimming at V came to 5 bases and at J to 3 bases, leaving 10 bases not matched to a gene. The CDR3 spans 15 residues. The CDR3 here is CASSTPGEGHYEQYF. CDR3 DNA sequence: TGTGCCAGCAGTACCCCCGGGGAGGGCCACTACGAGCAGTACTTC.

The CDR3 loop reads CASSISWDRQKDGYTF. The CDR3 DNA reads TGTGCCAGTAGTATATCCTGGGACAGGCAGAAGGATGGCTACACCTTC. The rearrangement uses TRBV19 and TRBJ1-2, with TRBD1 matching 8 bases. The V segment lost 2 bases and the J segment 6 bases; nucleotides outside the gene matches: 11. Germline V gives CDR1 LNHDA, CDR2 SQIVND (reference sequence). The CDR3 runs 16 residues.

This chain links TRBV28 with TRBJ2-3; 14 nucleotides agree with TRBD2. Germline-derived CDR1 and CDR2 are MDHEN and SYDVKM. This CDR3 spans 16 amino acids. Trimming took 5 bases from V and 6 from J; bases not matched to a gene: 7. The CDR3 DNA reads TGTGCCAGCAGTCCCGGGACTAGCGGGAGAACGGATACGCAGTATTTT. As protein: CASSPGTSGRTDTQYF.

This clone has only one observation. This sample also contains other DNA sequences that code for the same CDR3. This chain joins TRBV5-4 and TRBJ2-7; D unresolved. Germline CDR1 and CDR2: SGHNT and YYREEE (reference sequence). Trimming took off 0 bases at V and 1 base at J, with 5 bases between the two ends. The CDR3 extends over 13 amino acids. The CDR3 here is CASSLAGSYEQYF. The DNA for the CDR3 is TGTGCCAGCAGCTTGGCCGGGTCCTACGAGCAGTACTTC.

The J gene is TRBJ2-7, the V gene TRBV5-4; D perhaps matches TRBD1 (5 bases). Trimming took off 2 bases at V and 7 bases at J, with 10 bases between the two ends. CDR1 and CDR2 from the germline V gene are SGHNT and YYREEE (reference sequence). This CDR3 has 12 residues. The CDR3 here is CASSFLRGEQYF. CDR3 sequence (DNA): TGTGCCAGCAGCTTTCTTAGGGGAGAGCAGTACTTC.

The CDR3 DNA sequence: TGTGCCAGCAGTTACCAGGAAGACGCTTCTGAGCAGTACTTC. Encoded protein: CASSYQEDASEQYF. V is TRBV6-5 and J is TRBJ2-7, with D unclear. There are 14 residues in the CDR3. Germline CDR1 is MNHEY and CDR2 is SVGAGI. V was trimmed by 2 bases and J by 7 bases, leaving 15 bases between them.

The genes are TRBV5-1 and TRBJ2-7; 11 bases are shared with TRBD1. CDR3 length: 15 residues. The V gene's germline CDR1 is SGHRS and CDR2 YFSETQ. V trimming: 3 bases; J trimming: 0 bases; junction bases outside the gene matches: 2. Written as DNA, the CDR3 is TGCGCCAGCAGCTGGGGACAGGGGGGCTCCTACGAGCAGTACTTC. This codes for CASSWGQGGSYEQYF. The full variable domain, in which reference TRBV5-1 and TRBJ2-7 provide the parts outside the CDR3, is KAGVTQTPRYLIKTRGQQVTLSCSPISGHRSVSWYQQTPGQGLQFLFEYFSETQRNKGNFPGRFSGRQFSNSRSEMNVSTLELGDSALYLCASSWGQGGSYEQYFGPGTRLTVT.

The CDR3 region has the DNA TGTGCCAGCAGCCTCGACAGGGTCGAACAGTACTTC. This gives the protein CASSLDRVEQYF. The gene calls are TRBV7-9 and TRBJ2-7; 7 nucleotides line up with TRBD1. This CDR3 contains 12 residues. Germline CDR1 is SEHNR and CDR2 is FQNEAQ (reference sequence). V trimming: 5 bases; J trimming: 10 bases; junction bases outside the gene matches: 8.

The chain is built from TRBV18 and TRBJ2-3; D gene uncertain. Germline CDR1 and CDR2: KGHSH and LQKENI. V dropped 3 bases and J dropped 2 bases, with 9 bases sitting between them. There are 14 residues in the CDR3. CDR3 region: CASSPVQDTDTQYF. DNA of the CDR3: TGTGCCAGCTCACCGGTCCAGGACACAGATACGCAGTATTTT.

V is TRBV5-4 and J is TRBJ2-7, with TRBD1 identical over 7 bases. Germline assignment: CDR1 SGHNT and CDR2 YYREEE (reference sequence). Unmatched junction bases numbered 4, after V lost 4 bases and J lost 0 bases. The CDR3 sequence is 14 residues long. The CDR3 spells CASSTDRASYEQYF. CDR3 DNA sequence: TGTGCCAGCAGCACAGACAGGGCCTCCTACGAGCAGTACTTC.

The rearrangement links TRBV4-1 to TRBJ2-2; 9 bases line up with TRBD1. The germline V gene has CDR1 MGHRA and CDR2 YSYEKL. This CDR3 comprises 15 residues. The junction had 11 bases not matched to a gene; V was cut back by 5 bases and J by 10 bases. The CDR3 DNA sequence: TGCGCCAGCAGCACCGAGACAGGGGGTTCTGCGGAGCTGTTTTTT. This translates into CASSTETGGSAELFF.

This rearrangement joins TRBV18 to TRBJ2-3; D gene uncertain. Germline V gene lookup returns CDR1 KGHSH and CDR2 LQKENI. The CDR3 spans 15 residues. The V and J ends lost 0 bases and 3 bases respectively, with 10 bases between them. CDR3 region: CASSPPSPTTDTQYF. CDR3 DNA sequence: TGTGCCAGCTCACCACCGAGTCCCACGACAGATACGCAGTATTTT.

The chain couples TRBV4-1 to TRBJ2-7, with a weak D call TRBD2 (6 bases). Germline assignment: CDR1 MGHRA and CDR2 YSYEKL. Trimming left V 1 base short and J 2 bases short, with 15 bases between. The CDR3 sequence is 16 residues long. CDR3 DNA: TGCGCCAGCAGCCAAGTCCGGGAGTTATTCCCCTACGAGCAGTACTTC. Translated: CASSQVRELFPYEQYF.

V gene TRBV5-5 combines with J gene TRBJ1-1, with a weak D call TRBD1 (6 bases). V was trimmed by 0 bases and J by 4 bases, leaving 13 bases between them. CDR1 is SGHKS, CDR2 YYEKEE, per germline (reference sequence). The CDR3 totals 15 residues. CDR3 sequence (DNA): TGTGCCAGCAGCTTGGGCTGGGGGGGGCTCACTGAAGCTTTCTTT. Protein: CASSLGWGGLTEAFF.

This chain joins TRBV28 and TRBJ1-3, with D hard to call. V was pared by 4 bases and J by 0 bases, with 10 bases between. Germline loops: CDR1 MDHEN, CDR2 SYDVKM. The CDR3 has 15 residues. CDR3 amino acids: CASSSPLHSGNTIYF. The CDR3 DNA sequence: TGTGCCAGCAGTTCCCCACTACACTCTGGAAACACCATATATTTT. Full variable domain (missing parts from reference TRBV28 and TRBJ1-3): DVKVTQSSRYLVKRTGEKVFLECVQDMDHENMFWYRQDPGLGLRLIYFSYDVKMKEKGDIPEGYSVSREKKERFSLILESASTNQTSMYLCASSSPLHSGNTIYFGEGSWLTVV.

V is TRBV27 and J is TRBJ2-7; 9 nucleotides agree with TRBD1. The CDR3 runs 14 residues. Germline V gives CDR1 MNHEY, CDR2 SMNVEV (reference sequence). J was trimmed by 6 bases and V by 7 bases; bases with no gene match: 10. The CDR3 coding sequence is TGTGCCAGCACCCGGGGGACAGGGAAGGGCGAGCAGTACTTC. Translating it yields CASTRGTGKGEQYF.

The rearrangement uses TRBV9 and TRBJ2-3, with 7 bases identical to TRBD2. V shed 2 bases, J shed 0 bases, and the junction held 3 bases outside the gene matches. The CDR3 extends over 15 amino acids. Germline CDR1 and CDR2: SGDLS and YYNGEE. CDR3 nucleotide sequence: TGTGCCAGCAGCGTCGGGGGGATTAGCACAGATACGCAGTATTTT. It translates to CASSVGGISTDTQYF.

V usage is TRBV11-2 and J usage is TRBJ2-7, with TRBD1 matching 7 bases. This CDR3 spans 16 amino acids. Germline CDR1 SGHAT, CDR2 FQNNGV. V lost 1 base, J lost 2 bases, and 8 bases stayed unmatched. The CDR3 sequence is CASSLGGQVLTYEQYF. CDR3 DNA: TGTGCCAGCAGCTTAGGTGGACAGGTTCTAACCTACGAGCAGTACTTC.

This CDR3 reads CASSPGPSGANVLTF. CDR3 DNA sequence: TGTGCCAGCAGTCCTGGGCCTTCTGGGGCCAACGTCCTGACTTTC. The V and J genes are TRBV11-1 and TRBJ2-6; D is ambiguous. CDR3 length: 15 residues. Looked up from germline, CDR1 is SGHAT and CDR2 is FQDESV (reference sequence). Deletions cut 6 bases from V and 1 base from J, with 10 bases between. The full variable domain, its missing parts supplied by reference TRBV11-1 and TRBJ2-6, is EAEVAQSPRYKITEKSQAVAFWCDPISGHATLYWYRQILGQGPELLVQFQDESVVDDSQLPKDRFSAERLKGVDSTLKIQPAELGDSAMYLCASSPGPSGANVLTFGAGSRLTVL.

The rearrangement links TRBV18 to TRBJ1-4, with D perhaps matching TRBD1 (6 bases). Germline CDR1 reads KGHSH; CDR2 reads LQKENI. The germline V and J ends were trimmed by 2 bases and 5 bases, with 15 bases remaining between them. The CDR3 is made up of 16 amino acids. CDR3 residues: CASSPDPGTQNEKLFF. In DNA form, the CDR3 reads TGTGCCAGCTCACCAGACCCGGGGACACAAAATGAAAAACTGTTTTTT.

The chain combines TRBV6-1 with TRBJ2-3, with a tentative D call TRBD2 (6 bases). V was pared by 1 base and J by 4 bases, with 12 bases between. This CDR3 contains 15 residues. Germline V gives CDR1 MNHNS, CDR2 SASEGT. CDR3: CASSEVGGSADTQYF. Written as DNA, the CDR3 is TGTGCCAGCAGTGAAGTAGGAGGGAGCGCAGATACGCAGTATTTT.

To note about this clone: One end of the junction varies from germline; a read error may be responsible. The rearrangement uses TRBV10-3 and TRBJ2-7; 7 positions agree with TRBD2. This CDR3 contains 12 residues. CDR1 and CDR2 from the germline V gene are ENHRY and SYGVKD. Here the CDR3 DNA reads TGTGCCATCGCCGCGGGGGATCGTCCGGCTCGATTC. Translation gives CAIAAGDRPARF.

The V gene is TRBV27, the J gene TRBJ1-5; D not certain. CDR1 and CDR2 from the germline V gene are MNHEY and SMNVEV (reference sequence). The CDR3 spans 16 residues. The V and J ends lost 0 bases and 3 bases respectively, with 12 bases between them. For the CDR3, the DNA is TGTGCCAGCAGTTTATCGACCGGGGTCGCCAATCAGCCCCAGCATTTT. This translates into CASSLSTGVANQPQHF.

The chain has TRBV28 and TRBJ1-2; 7 nucleotides match TRBD1. The CDR3 totals 13 residues. Germline V gene sequence: CDR1 MDHEN, CDR2 SYDVKM. With V trimmed by 7 bases and J by 4 bases, 6 bases remained unmatched. The CDR3 nucleotides are TGTGCCAGCAATTACAGGGGTCTCTATGGCTACACCTTC. Protein sequence: CASNYRGLYGYTF.

V is TRBV29-1 and J is TRBJ2-7; 15 nucleotides line up with TRBD2. Trimming at V came to 5 bases and at J to 2 bases, leaving 10 bases not matched to a gene. Looked up from germline, CDR1 is SQVTM and CDR2 is ANQGSEA. This CDR3 comprises 17 residues. This CDR3 is CSVYSPGLAGGTYEQYF. CDR3 nucleotide sequence: TGCAGCGTTTATTCACCGGGACTAGCGGGGGGAACCTACGAGCAGTACTTC.

J is TRBJ1-1 and V is TRBV5-4; D unclear. Germline V CDR1 and CDR2: SGHNT, YYREEE (reference sequence). With 1 base removed from V and 0 bases from J, the gap between germline ends came to 4 bases. CDR3 length: 13 amino acids. The CDR3 here is CASSLSVNTEAFF. Written as DNA, the CDR3 is TGTGCCAGCAGCTTGTCCGTGAACACTGAAGCTTTCTTT.

This clone came up a few times. The gene calls are TRBV5-1 and TRBJ2-5; maybe TRBD2 (5 bases). Germline loops: CDR1 SGHRS, CDR2 YFSETQ. This CDR3 has 14 residues. Trimming removed 0 bases at V and 2 bases at J, with 8 bases between. DNA of the CDR3: TGCGCCAGCAGCTTGGGGAGGCAACAAGAGACCCAGTACTTC. Translation: CASSLGRQQETQYF.

The chain has TRBV7-8 and TRBJ2-3; possible D gene TRBD2, 5 bases. The germline gives CDR1 SGHVS, CDR2 FQNEAQ. This CDR3 contains 16 residues. The V end was cut by 2 bases, the J end by 4 bases, with 16 bases between. CDR3 residues: CASSLYIGDFADTQYF. The CDR3 nucleotides are TGTGCCAGCAGCTTATATATCGGGGATTTCGCAGATACGCAGTATTTT.

The chain links TRBV6-6 to TRBJ2-1, with a weak D call TRBD2 (6 bases). The V end lost 8 bases, the J end lost 4 bases, and 18 bases lay between the germline ends. The CDR3 has 15 residues. CDR1 MNHNY and CDR2 SVGAGI come from the germline V gene (reference sequence). CDR3 nucleotide sequence: TGTGCCAGCGGGATAGCTCGGAGGGCTTACAATGAGCAGTTCTTC. This sequence encodes CASGIARRAYNEQFF.